Listed below are T cell receptor beta chains from one sample, sequenced in a study of T cell changes during pregnancy in multiple sclerosis. Assay: immunoSEQ multiplex PCR; the TCRdb copy retains only in-frame clones and omits some. The sample includes tens of thousands of clones, approximately 94% of them seen just once. The specimen was CD8+ T cells from peripheral blood mononuclear cells, collected before pregnancy. The source of these receptors is a female donor with multiple sclerosis, enrolled in a pregnancy study. Both conserved end residues are part of each CDR3. D genes are given only for firm matches. Expanded clones get a size class; other rows say once, few or many, or leave the size out.

TRBV27	-	-	TRBJ1-4	TGTGCCAGCAGTTTAATTCGCGATACTAATGAAAAACTGTTTTTT	CASSLIRDTNEKLFF
TRBV4-3	TRBD1	-	TRBJ1-2	TGCGCCAGCAGCCCTCGGACAGGGGCGACGTATGGCTACACCTTC	CASSPRTGATYGYTF
TRBV4-1	-	-	TRBJ2-1	TGCGCCAGCAGCCAAATCATCGGGACATACAATGAGCAGTTCTTC	CASSQIIGTYNEQFF
TRBV28	TRBD1	-	TRBJ2-1	TGTGCCAGCAGTGGCGCAGGGACAGGGAATGAGCAGTTCTTC	CASSGAGTGNEQFF
TRBV27	TRBD1	-	TRBJ2-6	TGTGCCAGCAGTATCGGACAGGGGGCACTCTCTGGGGCCAACGTCCTGACTTTC	CASSIGQGALSGANVLTF
TRBV4-1	-	-	TRBJ2-7	TGCGCCAGCAGCCAAGAAGGGGACTACGAGCAGTACTTC	CASSQEGDYEQYF
TRBV27	TRBD1	-	TRBJ1-2	TGTGCCAGCAGTTTAGACGGACAGGGTTATGGCTACACCTTC	CASSLDGQGYGYTF
TRBV7-9	-	-	TRBJ1-2	TGTGCCAGCAGCTTCTCGTCCGAAGGAGGGGTCTTTGGCTACACCTTC	CASSFSSEGGVFGYTF
TRBV5-1	TRBD2	-	TRBJ2-7	TGCGCCAGCGGATACAGCGGGGGGACCTACGAGCAGTACTTC	CASGYSGGTYEQYF
TRBV19	TRBD2	-	TRBJ2-7	TGTGCCAGTATCGGAGCGGGAGGCCACGAGCAGTACTTC	CASIGAGGHEQYF
TRBV5-1	-	-	TRBJ2-2	TGCGCCAGCAGCCTAACTCCCAGCCTCGGGGGGGAGCTGTTTTTT	CASSLTPSLGGELFF
TRBV27	TRBD1	-	TRBJ2-7	TGTGCCAGCAGTTTTGGGACAGGGGCCTACGAGCAGTACTTC	CASSFGTGAYEQYF
TRBV6-1	TRBD1	few	TRBJ2-3	TGTGCCATCATATTTTGGACAGGGACCTTTGGTACGCAGTATTTT	CAIIFWTGTFGTQYF
TRBV27	-	once	TRBJ1-1	TGTGCCAGCAGTCGTGCGGGAATGAACACTGAAGCTTTCTTT	CASSRAGMNTEAFF
TRBV5-1	-	-	TRBJ1-2	TGCGCCAGCAGCCTCTGGGGGGGCCAGGGAGGCTACACCTTC	CASSLWGGQGGYTF
TRBV4-2	TRBD1	-	TRBJ1-1	TGTGCCAGCAGCCAAGATTTCGGACAGGGGAACACTGAAGCTTTCTTT	CASSQDFGQGNTEAFF
TRBV19	-	once	TRBJ1-1	TGTGCCAGTAGTATGGTACAGGGACCCAGGGGGAACACTGAAGCTTTCTTT	CASSMVQGPRGNTEAFF
TRBV7-6	-	once	TRBJ2-5	TGTGCCAGCAGCGCCTTAGGGGCAAGCCAAGAGACCCAGTACTTC	CASSALGASQETQYF
TRBV28	-	-	TRBJ1-1	TGTGCCAGCAGCCCAATGAACACTGAAGCTTTCTTT	CASSPMNTEAFF
TRBV12-5	-	-	TRBJ2-1	TGTGCTAGTGGTTCCCCCTCTGCCGGGAGTAGGTATGAGCAGTTCTTC	CASGSPSAGSRYEQFF
TRBV27	-	-	TRBJ2-1	TGTGCCAGCAGTTTTCGGGGGGCCGACAATGAGCAGTTCTTC	CASSFRGADNEQFF
TRBV19	-	-	TRBJ1-1	TGTGCCAGTAGAACGAAACAGGTAACGAACACTGAAGCTTTCTTT	CASRTKQVTNTEAFF
TRBV29-1	-	-	TRBJ2-3	TGCAGCGTTGAGGGAGACACAGATACGCAGTATTTT	CSVEGDTDTQYF